Shown below are 26 T cell receptor beta chains from a single sample sequenced in a study of control samples from healthy donors and cancer patients. The repertoire was sequenced with immunoSEQ multiplex PCR; TCRdb's copy has only in-frame clones and lacks some. The profile covers 50,000 or so clones, with 80% appearing a single time and over 9.5% taken by the ten largest. Sequencing was done on a sample of blood. The source is an older man in good health.

This clone was seen more than once but under ten times. The chain is built from TRBV2 and TRBJ2-7; D may match TRBD1 or TRBD2 (5 bases each). The ends were cut back, 5 bases at V and 3 bases at J, with 20 bases in the middle. Looked up from germline, CDR1 is SNHLY and CDR2 is FYNNEI. The length of the CDR3 is 16 residues. The CDR3 sequence: CASSSLGVRGVYEQYF. The DNA for the CDR3 is TGTGCCAGCAGTTCCCTAGGGGTTAGAGGGGTCTACGAGCAGTACTTC. Filled out from reference TRBV2 and TRBJ2-7, the complete variable domain reads EPEVTQTPSHQVTQMGQEVILRCVPISNHLYFYWYRQILGQKVEFLVSFYNNEISEKSEIFDDQFSVERPDGSNFTLKIRSTKLEDSAMYFCASSSLGVRGVYEQYFGPGTRLTVT.

In this sample, this clone turned up once. CDR3 in DNA: TGTGCCAGCAGCTTATTAGCGGGGGGGAGCTACGAGCAGTACTTC. Its translation: CASSLLAGGSYEQYF. The genes are TRBV7-2 and TRBJ2-7, with 11 nucleotides matching TRBD2. J was trimmed by 3 bases and V by 2 bases; bases with no gene match: 3. Germline V gene lookup returns CDR1 SGHTA and CDR2 FQGNSA. This CDR3 is 15 amino acids long.

V and J are TRBV5-5 and TRBJ1-4; tentatively, D is TRBD1 (6 bases). This CDR3 has 19 residues. V lost 0 bases and J 5 bases, leaving 23 bases between the germline ends. Germline CDR1 reads SGHKS; CDR2 reads YYEKEE (reference sequence). The CDR3 DNA reads as TGTGCCAGCAGCTTGGTGGGGACAAGCACCTTTCCGCTAAATGAAAAACTGTTTTTT. It translates to CASSLVGTSTFPLNEKLFF. Full variable domain (outside the CDR3, taken from reference TRBV5-5 and TRBJ1-4): DAGVTQSPTHLIKTRGQQVTLRCSPISGHKSVSWYQQVLGQGPQFIFQYYEKEERGRGNFPDRFSARQFPNYSSELNVNALLLGDSALYLCASSLVGTSTFPLNEKLFFGSGTQLSVL.

This sequence joins TRBV9 and TRBJ2-1; 10 bases line up with TRBD2. The length of the CDR3 is 15 residues. Germline V gene sequence: CDR1 SGDLS, CDR2 YYNGEE. The V segment lost 3 bases and the J segment 4 bases; nucleotides outside the gene matches: 4. In nucleotides, the CDR3 is TGTGCCAGCAGCGACGGGACTAGCGTTTACAATGAGCAGTTCTTC. The encoded protein is CASSDGTSVYNEQFF.

This clone was found once. The sample holds other DNA sequences that translate to the same CDR3. The chain combines TRBV7-9 with TRBJ1-6; D is uncertain. Germline V gene data show CDR1 as SEHNR and CDR2 as FQNEAQ (reference sequence). V was cut by 5 bases and J by 7 bases, with 9 bases left in between. The CDR3 runs 13 residues. The CDR3 region is CASSLGSNSPLHF. The DNA for the CDR3 is TGTGCCAGCAGCCTTGGATCGAATTCACCCCTCCACTTT.

V is TRBV5-6 and J is TRBJ2-5, with D possibly being TRBD1 (6 bases). CDR1 is SGHDT, CDR2 YYEEEE, per germline. V was clipped by 6 bases and J by 3 bases, with 15 bases between them. This CDR3 region has 14 residues. The CDR3 spells CASTRVAGEETQYF. The CDR3 DNA follows: TGTGCCAGCACCCGGGTGGCAGGGGAAGAGACCCAGTACTTC.

The gene calls are TRBV14 and TRBJ2-1, with TRBD2 matching over 10 bases. The germline V gene encodes CDR1 SGHDN and CDR2 FVKESK. The V and J ends lost 4 bases and 2 bases, in that order; junction bases with no gene match: 8. CDR3 size: 17 residues. CDR3 coding DNA: TGTGCCAGCAGCCCCGAGGGGAGCGGGGGGGCCTACAATGAGCAGTTCTTC. It codes for CASSPEGSGGAYNEQFF.

This chain connects TRBV30 to TRBJ2-5; TRBD1 is a possible D gene (6 bases). The CDR3 consists of 12 residues. CDR1 is GTSNPN and CDR2 is SVGIG in the germline V gene (reference sequence). Trimming removed 5 bases at V and 4 bases at J, with 11 bases between. The DNA for the CDR3 is TGTGCCTGGGAGGGGGTTGGAGAGACCCAGTACTTC. It is translated as CAWEGVGETQYF.

By sample fraction, this clone is large. This chain uses TRBV6-5 with TRBJ2-3; 12 nucleotides align to TRBD2. In germline, CDR1 is MNHEY, CDR2 SVGAGI. V dropped 6 bases and J dropped 4; count of bases not matched to a gene: 5. This CDR3 has 15 residues. The chain's CDR3 is CASSLTSGGADTQYF. The CDR3 DNA reads TGTGCCAGCAGCCTGACTAGCGGGGGTGCAGATACGCAGTATTTT.

The V and J genes are TRBV10-3 and TRBJ1-6; 7 bases map to TRBD1. Germline V CDR1 and CDR2: ENHRY, SYGVKD. V gave up 0 bases and J gave up 2 bases; unmatched junction bases: 1. This CDR3 contains 16 residues. The CDR3, as DNA: TGTGCCATCAGTGAGTCGCAGGGGGCCTATAATTCACCCCTCCACTTT. It yields the protein CAISESQGAYNSPLHF.

The chain couples TRBV5-1 to TRBJ2-7; 8 bases are shared with TRBD1. This CDR3 has 14 amino acids. V dropped 4 bases and J dropped 0; count of bases not matched to a gene: 3. Germline loops: CDR1 SGHRS, CDR2 YFSETQ. The CDR3 sequence: CASSPGQGSYEQYF. CDR3 coding DNA: TGCGCCAGCAGCCCAGGACAGGGCTCCTACGAGCAGTACTTC.

This clone came up once. The chain is built from TRBV6-5 and TRBJ1-1; D uncertain. V was shortened by 0 bases and J by 4 bases, with 12 bases between the two germline ends. Germline V gene data show CDR1 as MNHEY and CDR2 as SVGAGI. CDR3 length: 15 residues. The CDR3 coding sequence is TGTGCCAGCAGTTACTCCCCAGAGGTAGGCACTGAAGCTTTCTTT. Its protein product is CASSYSPEVGTEAFF.

The chain has TRBV18 and TRBJ2-1; D call uncertain. V was shortened by 3 bases and J by 2 bases, with 14 bases between the two germline ends. There are 16 residues in the CDR3. CDR1 and CDR2 (germline): KGHSH, LQKENI. This chain's CDR3 is CASSPPLEVPYNEQFF. The CDR3 DNA reads TGTGCCAGCTCACCCCCCCTCGAGGTCCCCTACAATGAGCAGTTCTTC. The full variable domain, in which reference TRBV18 and TRBJ2-1 provide the parts outside the CDR3, is NAGVMQNPRHLVRRRGQEARLRCSPMKGHSHVYWYRQLPEEGLKFMVYLQKENIIDESGMPKERFSAEFPKEGPSILRIQQVVRGDSAAYFCASSPPLEVPYNEQFFGPGTRLTVL.

The V gene is TRBV15, the J gene TRBJ2-7, with TRBD2 identical over 7 bases. J lost 9 bases, V lost 0 bases, and 11 bases had no gene match. The germline gives CDR1 LNHNV, CDR2 YYDKDF (reference sequence). CDR3 length: 15 residues. The CDR3 sequence is CATSRDRVAGVGQYF. CDR3 in DNA: TGTGCCACCAGCAGAGATCGGGTCGCGGGAGTAGGGCAGTACTTC. The full variable domain, rest sourced from reference TRBV15 and TRBJ2-7, is DAMVIQNPRYQVTQFGKPVTLSCSQTLNHNVMYWYQQKSSQAPKLLFHYYDKDFNNEADTPDNFQSRRPNTSFCFLDIRSPGLGDTAMYLCATSRDRVAGVGQYFGPGTRLTVT.

The chain combines TRBV2 with TRBJ1-3; D not certain. The germline V gene encodes CDR1 SNHLY and CDR2 FYNNEI. The V end was cut by 5 bases, the J end by 2 bases, with 4 bases between. This CDR3 is 12 amino acids long. The CDR3 region has the DNA TGTGCCAGCAGTTCTACTGGAAACACCATATATTTT. Its protein is CASSSTGNTIYF.

The chain combines TRBV30 with TRBJ2-5, with 9 bases identical to TRBD1. The germline CDR1 and CDR2 sequences are GTSNPN and SVGIG (reference sequence). The CDR3 is 15 residues long. V was pared by 0 bases and J by 2 bases, with 4 bases of the junction left unmatched. The CDR3 region is CAWSVHRGLQETQYF. The CDR3 DNA follows: TGTGCCTGGAGTGTCCACAGGGGGCTTCAAGAGACCCAGTACTTC.

The CDR3 is CASSFRRSMWDSNYGYTF. The CDR3, as DNA: TGTGCCAGCAGCTTTCGCCGCTCTATGTGGGACTCCAACTATGGCTACACCTTC. The genes are TRBV3-1 (or the pseudogene TRBV3-2) and TRBJ1-2; the D gene is possibly TRBD1 (5 bases). V lost 5 bases and J lost 2, with 24 bases in between. The V gene's germline CDR1 is LGHDT and CDR2 YNNKEL (reference sequence). The CDR3 has 18 amino acids.

V usage is TRBV9 and J usage is TRBJ2-3, with D perhaps assigned TRBD1 or TRBD2 (5 bases each). Per germline, CDR1 SGDLS and CDR2 YYNGEE. V lost 4 bases, J lost 0 bases, and 18 bases lay in between. The CDR3 has 17 amino acids. CDR3 sequence (DNA): TGTGCCAGCAGCCCCCCTCTGGGGGTCTATAGCACAGATACGCAGTATTTT. Amino acids: CASSPPLGVYSTDTQYF.

This clone turned up a few times. V is TRBV5-6 and J is TRBJ2-2; D tentatively fits TRBD1 or TRBD2 (5 bases each). The CDR3 spans 16 residues. Trimming stripped 4 bases from V and 4 bases from J, with 17 bases between. Germline loops: CDR1 SGHDT, CDR2 YYEEEE. CDR3 DNA: TGTGCCAGCAGCCCGCGACAAGGGGACGGCACCGGGGAGCTGTTTTTT. Translated: CASSPRQGDGTGELFF.

The J gene is TRBJ2-1, the V gene TRBV7-9, with 8 bases fitting TRBD2. The V and J ends lost 10 bases and 4 bases, in that order; junction bases with no gene match: 3. Looked up from germline, CDR1 is SEHNR and CDR2 is FQNEAQ (reference sequence). The CDR3 consists of 12 residues. The CDR3 region has the DNA TGTGCCATCCAGCGGGAGTACAATGAGCAGTTCTTC. Translating gives CAIQREYNEQFF. Together with reference TRBV7-9 and TRBJ2-1, the CDR3 gives the full variable domain: DTGVSQNPRHKITKRGQNVTFRCDPISEHNRLYWYRQTLGQGPEFLTYFQNEAQLEKSRLLSDRFSAERPKGSFSTLEIQRTEQGDSAMYLCAIQREYNEQFFGPGTRLTVL.

The V and J genes are TRBV28 and TRBJ2-4, with 11 bases identical to TRBD2. Germline CDR1 MDHEN, CDR2 SYDVKM. The CDR3 runs to 21 residues. V lost 4 bases, J lost 2 bases, and 19 bases stayed unmatched. CDR3 sequence: CASSWGLSGRASGGPKNIQYF. As DNA, the CDR3 is TGTGCCAGCAGTTGGGGGCTTAGCGGGAGGGCCTCTGGTGGTCCCAAAAACATTCAGTACTTC.

V usage is TRBV5-1 and J usage is TRBJ1-2; 7 bases are shared with TRBD1. With V trimmed by 2 bases and J by 8 bases, 6 bases remained unmatched. CDR1 is SGHRS and CDR2 is YFSETQ in the germline V gene. The CDR3 loop spans 13 amino acids. The DNA of the CDR3 is TGCGCCAGCAGCTTTGACAGGGAGTACGGCTACACCTTC. Residues: CASSFDREYGYTF.

The gene calls are TRBV9 and TRBJ1-2, with D tentatively TRBD1 (6 bases). V was clipped by 3 bases and J by 7 bases, with 19 bases between them. This CDR3 spans 15 amino acids. CDR1 and CDR2 from the germline V gene are SGDLS and YYNGEE. The CDR3, as DNA: TGTGCCAGCAGCGCGATTGGACAGAGCTCGGGTGGCTACACCTTC. This sequence encodes CASSAIGQSSGGYTF.

The chain is built from TRBV5-6 and TRBJ2-7; TRBD2 aligns across 13 bases. V lost 0 bases to trimming and J lost 1 base; unmatched junction nucleotides: 1. The CDR3 totals 16 residues. Germline V lookup: CDR1 SGHDT, CDR2 YYEEEE. The CDR3 protein is CASSLGGLAGSYEQYF. The DNA for the CDR3 is TGTGCCAGCAGCTTGGGGGGACTAGCGGGGTCCTACGAGCAGTACTTC.

This clone came up a few times. V gene TRBV11-1 combines with J gene TRBJ2-7; D remains ambiguous. Germline V gene sequence: CDR1 SGHAT, CDR2 FQDESV (reference sequence). The CDR3 is made up of 14 amino acids. Deletions cut 5 bases from V and 4 bases from J, with 15 bases between. This CDR3 reads CASSRRRPPYEQYF. DNA of the CDR3: TGTGCCAGCAGCCGACGAAGACCGCCGTACGAGCAGTACTTC.

This clone was seen only a few times. The rearrangement links TRBV6-1 to TRBJ2-3, with 14 bases matching TRBD2. This CDR3 is built from 15 residues. Per germline, CDR1 MNHNS and CDR2 SASEGT. J was trimmed by 4 bases and V by 3 bases; bases with no gene match: 0. The CDR3 DNA follows: TGTGCCAGCAGTGAGGGACTAGCGGGAGCAGATACGCAGTATTTT. It specifies CASSEGLAGADTQYF.